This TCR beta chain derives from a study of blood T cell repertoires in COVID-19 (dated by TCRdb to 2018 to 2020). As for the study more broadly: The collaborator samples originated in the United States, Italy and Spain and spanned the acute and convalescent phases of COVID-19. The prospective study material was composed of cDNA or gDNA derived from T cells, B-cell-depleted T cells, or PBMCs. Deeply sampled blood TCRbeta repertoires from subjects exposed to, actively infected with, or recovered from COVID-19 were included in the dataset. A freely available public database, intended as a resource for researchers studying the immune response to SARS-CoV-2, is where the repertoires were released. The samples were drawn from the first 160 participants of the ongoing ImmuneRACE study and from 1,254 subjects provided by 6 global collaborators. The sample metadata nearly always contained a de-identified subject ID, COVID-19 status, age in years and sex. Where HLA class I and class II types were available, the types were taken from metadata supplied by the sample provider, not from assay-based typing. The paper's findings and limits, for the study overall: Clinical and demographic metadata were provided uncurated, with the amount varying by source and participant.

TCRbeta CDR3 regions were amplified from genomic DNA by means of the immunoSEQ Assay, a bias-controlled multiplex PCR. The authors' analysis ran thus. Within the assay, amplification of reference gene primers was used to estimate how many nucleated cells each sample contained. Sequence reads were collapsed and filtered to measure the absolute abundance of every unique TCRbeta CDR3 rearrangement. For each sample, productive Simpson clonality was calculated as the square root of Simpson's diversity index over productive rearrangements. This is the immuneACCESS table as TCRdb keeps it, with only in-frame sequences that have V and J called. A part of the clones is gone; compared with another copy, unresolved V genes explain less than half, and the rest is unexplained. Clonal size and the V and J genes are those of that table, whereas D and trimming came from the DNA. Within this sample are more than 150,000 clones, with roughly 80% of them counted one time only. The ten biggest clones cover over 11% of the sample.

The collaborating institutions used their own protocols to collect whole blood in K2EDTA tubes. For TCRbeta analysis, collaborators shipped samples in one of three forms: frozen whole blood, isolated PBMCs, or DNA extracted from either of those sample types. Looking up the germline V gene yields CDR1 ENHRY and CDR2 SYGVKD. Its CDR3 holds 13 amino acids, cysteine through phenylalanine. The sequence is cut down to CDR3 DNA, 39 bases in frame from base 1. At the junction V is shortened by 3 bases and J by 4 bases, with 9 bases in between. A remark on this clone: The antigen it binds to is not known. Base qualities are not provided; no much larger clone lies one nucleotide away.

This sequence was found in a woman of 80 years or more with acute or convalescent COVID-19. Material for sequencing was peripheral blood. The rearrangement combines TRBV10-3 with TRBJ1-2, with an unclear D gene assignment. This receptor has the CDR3 CAISDRVSYGYTF. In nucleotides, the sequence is TGTGCCATCAGTGATCGGGTATCCTATGGCTACACCTTC.